The T cell receptor beta chain under discussion was sequenced for a study of Ad26.COV2.S vaccination and SARS-CoV-2 variants. The protocol was immunoSEQ multiplex PCR, while the TCRdb copy is restricted to in-frame clones and leaves out a portion. Of approximately 300,000 clones listed, around 84% are singletons. Specified treatment: 19 received Ad26.COV2.S at low or high dose, single or two shots; several received placebo; per-sample allocation not given. Following the first vaccine or placebo injection, samples were taken on day 63. Germline loops: CDR1 SQVTM, CDR2 ANQGSEA. V was shortened by 7 bases and J by 3 bases, with 14 bases between the two germline ends. CDR3 size: 13 residues.

Sequenced material: peripheral blood, taken in a trial of Ad26.COV2.S vaccine versus placebo. The sequence was collected from a person aged 18-60 years who received the Ad26.COV2.S COVID-19 vaccine or a placebo. The chain uses TRBV29-1 and TRBJ2-3; D might be TRBD2 (5 bases). The CDR3 spells CSACTRLTDTQYF. The CDR3 nucleotides read TGCAGCGCTTGCACACGACTAACAGATACGCAGTATTTT.